The clone carrying this T cell receptor (beta chain) was counted at least ten times. Its antigen is not known. The sample originates from a study of response to subunit inactivated influenza vaccine. The study, taken as a whole, reports: Authors suggested each seasonal influenza vaccination recruits few new T cells.

The V and J ends lost 4 bases and 7 bases respectively, with 14 bases between them. This CDR3 is 13 amino acids long. Germline values: CDR1 SGHDT, CDR2 YYEEEE. MiXCR was run by TCRdb on the RT-PCR reads, yielding one entry per CDR3 protein. The sample contains about 800,000 distinct CDR3 sequences, around 20% of which appear only once. The TCR sequence derives from a man between 50 and 59 years old who received an inactivated influenza vaccine. The chain couples TRBV5-6 to TRBJ1-2; unclear D gene. The specimen comprised PBMCs from blood, sampled 4 to 6 days after vaccination. The chain's CDR3 is CASSMRVIGGYTF. The CDR3 bases are TGTGCCAGCAGCATGAGGGTGATTGGTGGCTACACCTTC.